The source of this T cell receptor (beta chain) is a study of cytomegalovirus exposure and HLA in healthy donors. It was with 60 Vbeta and 13 Jbeta primers that the PCR ran. The data were produced by immunoSEQ multiplex PCR, yet TCRdb's version contains in-frame clones alone and is incomplete. The sample includes about 180,000 clones, approximately 81% seen only once; the top ten take 1%. The V gene end was trimmed by 3 bases and the J gene end by 2 bases; junction bases not matched to a gene: 4. The CDR3 loop spans 13 amino acids. In germline, CDR1 is GTSNPN, CDR2 SVGIG (reference sequence). The chain links TRBV30 to TRBJ2-7; 7 positions agree with TRBD1. The specimen was PBMCs. This TCR derives from a boy under 10 years old in good health and CMV-seronegative. CDR3 sequence (DNA): TGTGCCTGGAGCGATACAGGGGCCTACGAGCAGTACGTC. Encoded protein: CAWSDTGAYEQYV.